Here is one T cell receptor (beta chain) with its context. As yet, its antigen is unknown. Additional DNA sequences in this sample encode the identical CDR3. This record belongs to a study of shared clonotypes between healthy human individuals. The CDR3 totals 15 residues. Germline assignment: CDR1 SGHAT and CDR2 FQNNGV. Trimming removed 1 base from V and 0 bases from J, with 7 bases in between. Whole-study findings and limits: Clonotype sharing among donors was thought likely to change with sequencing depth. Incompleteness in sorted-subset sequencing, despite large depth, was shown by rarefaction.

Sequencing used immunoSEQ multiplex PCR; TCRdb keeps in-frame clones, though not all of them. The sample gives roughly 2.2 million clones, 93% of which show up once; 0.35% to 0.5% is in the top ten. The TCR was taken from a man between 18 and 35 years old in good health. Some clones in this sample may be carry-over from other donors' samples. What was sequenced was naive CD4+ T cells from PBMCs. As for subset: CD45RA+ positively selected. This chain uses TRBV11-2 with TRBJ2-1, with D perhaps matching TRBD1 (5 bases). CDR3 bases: TGTGCCAGCAGCTTAGGACAGAACTCCTACAATGAGCAGTTCTTC. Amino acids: CASSLGQNSYNEQFF.